This TCR beta chain was captured by sequencing in a study of blood T cell repertoires in COVID-19. This clone was counted a few times. TCRdb's copy holds only in-frame clones and misses some; the assay was immunoSEQ multiplex PCR. The sample has 60,000 to 65,000 clones; around 83% are singletons. Sequencing input: peripheral blood. The sequence derives from a man aged 50 or older with COVID-19, enrolled during active disease.

CDR3 in amino acids: CASRLTGKPEAFF. The CDR3 DNA reads TGTGCCAGCAGGCTAACAGGGAAGCCTGAAGCTTTCTTT. This chain connects TRBV27 to TRBJ1-1; D perhaps matches TRBD1 (6 bases). From germline, CDR1 is MNHEY and CDR2 SMNVEV (reference sequence). This CDR3 region has 13 residues. V was pared by 6 bases and J by 6 bases, with 14 bases between.